The 20 T cell receptor beta chains below were found in one sample sequenced in a study of T-cell memory formation after mild COVID-19. TCRdb ran MiXCR on the 5' RACE reads and lists one entry per CDR3 protein. The data show some 300,000 distinct CDR3 sequences, about 20% seen once. The specimen was PBMCs or a T cell subset sorted from them (not recorded which). These receptors came from a man aged 18 to 30 who had mild COVID-19 (a few samples of this study predate the infection). Cell type and time point are not known.

This chain connects TRBV7-2 to TRBJ1-2; D is ambiguous. CDR1 and CDR2 (germline): SGHTA, FQGNSA. The germline V and J ends were trimmed by 5 bases and 5 bases, with 15 bases remaining between them. This CDR3 has 14 residues. The CDR3 is CASSRALGIYGYTF. The DNA of the CDR3 is TGTGCCAGCAGCCGCGCCCTCGGGATTTATGGCTACACCTTC.

This chain connects TRBV29-1 to TRBJ2-6; possible D gene TRBD2, 5 bases. From germline, CDR1 is SQVTM and CDR2 ANQGSEA. The CDR3 consists of 15 residues. Trimming took off 2 bases at V and 1 base at J, with 9 bases between the two ends. CDR3 coding DNA: TGCAGCGTTGAAAGTCCGGGGTCTGGGGCCAACGTCCTGACTTTC. Translating gives CSVESPGSGANVLTF.

The chain has TRBV12-3 or TRBV12-4 and TRBJ2-1; the D gene is possibly TRBD1 (5 bases). Trimming left V 7 bases short and J 6 bases short, with 16 bases between. The CDR3 extends over 14 amino acids. The CDR3 sequence: CASTRQRLANEQFF. CDR3 DNA sequence: TGTGCCAGCACCCGACAGAGATTGGCCAATGAGCAGTTCTTC.

The chain recombines TRBV5-6 with TRBJ1-4; D gene ambiguous. The CDR3 loop spans 13 amino acids. V was shortened by 1 base and J by 6 bases, with 7 bases between the two germline ends. CDR1 and CDR2 from the germline V gene are SGHDT and YYEEEE. This CDR3 is CASSLLNHEKLFF. CDR3 nucleotide sequence: TGTGCCAGCAGCTTGTTGAATCATGAAAAACTGTTTTTT.

V and J are TRBV18 and TRBJ2-3; possibly TRBD2 for D (6 bases). Germline V gene data show CDR1 as KGHSH and CDR2 as LQKENI. The CDR3 is made up of 14 amino acids. Trimming took 6 bases from V and 4 from J, leaving 14 bases between them. The CDR3 here is CASSQTSNPDTQYF. CDR3 DNA sequence: TGTGCCAGCTCCCAAACTAGCAATCCAGATACGCAGTATTTT.

This sequence joins TRBV12-3 or TRBV12-4 and TRBJ1-6; unclear D gene. Trimming cost V 6 bases and J 6 bases, with 6 bases left between them. There are 12 residues in the CDR3. CDR3 DNA: TGTGCCAGCAGGGACGCTAATTCACCCCTCCACTTT. Its protein is CASRDANSPLHF.

This clonotype was recorded a few times. The V call is TRBV6-2 or TRBV6-3, the J call TRBJ1-2, with D unresolved. The CDR3 extends over 14 amino acids. The germline V gene encodes CDR1 MNHEY and CDR2 SVGEGT. The V end lost 2 bases, the J end lost 0 bases, and 7 bases lay between the germline ends. The CDR3 loop reads CASSYGRTNYGYTF. The CDR3 DNA reads as TGTGCCAGCAGTTACGGACGGACTAACTATGGCTACACCTTC.

This clonotype has just a few counts. V is TRBV20-1 and J is TRBJ2-3; weak D call: TRBD2 (6 bases). V dropped 7 bases and J dropped 6 bases, with 17 bases sitting between them. CDR3 size: 13 residues. Germline-derived CDR1 and CDR2 are DFQATT and SNEGSKA (reference sequence). The CDR3 DNA is TGCAGTGTCCTGGCTGGGGCGGGGGATACGCAGTATTTT. Protein: CSVLAGAGDTQYF.

The V call is TRBV27, the J call TRBJ1-2; no clear D gene. This CDR3 is built from 13 residues. CDR1 and CDR2 (germline): MNHEY, SMNVEV (reference sequence). V dropped 6 bases and J dropped 6 bases, with 14 bases sitting between them. The CDR3 DNA follows: TGTGCCAGCAGCCTCGAGGGTGCCGATGGCTACACCTTC. Protein: CASSLEGADGYTF.

The gene calls are TRBV6-2 or TRBV6-3 and TRBJ1-2; possibly TRBD1 for D (6 bases). The germline gives CDR1 MNHEY, CDR2 SVGEGT. With 10 bases removed from V and 5 bases from J, the gap between germline ends came to 11 bases. There are 11 residues in the CDR3. The CDR3 DNA reads as TGTGCCACCAGAACAGGGTATGGCTACACCTTC. Its translation: CATRTGYGYTF.

This clonotype has a count of ten or more. This chain uses TRBV6-2 or TRBV6-3 with TRBJ2-5; tentatively, D is TRBD1 (5 bases). V was shortened by 5 bases and J by 2 bases, with 15 bases between the two germline ends. The CDR3 extends over 15 amino acids. Germline CDR1 is MNHEY and CDR2 is SVGEGT. The CDR3 bases are TGTGCCAGCAGTGACCTCAGACAGATGCAAGAGACCCAGTACTTC. Translation: CASSDLRQMQETQYF.

This chain connects TRBV7-9 to TRBJ1-2; perhaps TRBD1 as D (6 bases). The V end was cut by 5 bases, the J end by 7 bases, with 14 bases between. CDR1 is SEHNR, CDR2 FQNEAQ, per germline (reference sequence). The CDR3 loop spans 13 amino acids. CDR3 loop: CASSTGGVGGYTF. CDR3 sequence (DNA): TGTGCCAGCAGCACCGGGGGCGTGGGTGGCTACACCTTC.

This clonotype was observed at least ten times. CDR3 nucleotides: TGTGCCAGCAGTTTATTACTAGCTGGAGATACGCAGTATTTT. Protein product: CASSLLLAGDTQYF. The genes are TRBV12-3 or TRBV12-4 and TRBJ2-3; maybe TRBD2 (6 bases). CDR3 size: 14 residues. Trimming left V 2 bases short and J 5 bases short, with 11 bases between.

This clonotype was observed once. The chain uses TRBV9 and TRBJ2-3; a weak D match, TRBD2 (6 bases). This CDR3 contains 15 residues. Between the trimmed V and J ends, which lost 0 bases and 4 bases, there was a span of 12 bases. From germline, CDR1 is SGDLS and CDR2 YYNGEE. The CDR3 DNA reads TGTGCCAGCAGCGTAGGAGCTAGCGTCCCAGATACGCAGTATTTT. It translates to CASSVGASVPDTQYF.

The chain joins TRBV6-2 or TRBV6-3 to TRBJ2-7; the D gene is possibly TRBD2 (6 bases). This CDR3 region has 14 residues. Germline V gives CDR1 MNHEY, CDR2 SVGEGT. Trimming stripped 2 bases from V and 3 bases from J, with 11 bases between. CDR3 in DNA: TGTGCCAGCAGTTACCGGCGGGATAACTACGAGCAGTACTTC. It codes for CASSYRRDNYEQYF.

This chain connects TRBV10-3 to TRBJ2-1; D gene unclear. The length of the CDR3 is 11 residues. Germline values: CDR1 ENHRY, CDR2 SYGVKD. V was clipped by 5 bases and J by 5 bases, with 4 bases between them. CDR3: CAISQHNEQFF. Written as DNA, the CDR3 is TGTGCCATCAGTCAGCACAATGAGCAGTTCTTC.

The rearrangement links TRBV20-1 to TRBJ1-1; TRBD1 is a possible D gene (5 bases). V was cut by 3 bases and J by 4 bases, with 12 bases left in between. CDR1 is DFQATT, CDR2 SNEGSKA, per germline (reference sequence). The CDR3 extends over 13 amino acids. CDR3 loop: CSARGQYPTEAFF. CDR3 sequence (DNA): TGCAGTGCTAGGGGGCAGTATCCCACTGAAGCTTTCTTT.

This sequence joins TRBV7-2 and TRBJ1-6; possibly TRBD1 for D (5 bases). The V gene lost 2 bases and the J gene lost 7 bases, with 12 bases spanning the gap. Germline-derived CDR1 and CDR2 are SGHTA and FQGNSA. This CDR3 has 15 amino acids. The CDR3 protein is CASSLRGPGNSPLHF. Written as DNA, the CDR3 is TGTGCCAGCAGCTTAAGGGGTCCGGGCAATTCACCCCTCCACTTT. The full variable domain, rest sourced from reference TRBV7-2 and TRBJ1-6, is GAGVSQSPSNKVTEKGKDVELRCDPISGHTALYWYRQSLGQGLEFLIYFQGNSAPDKSGLPSDRFSAERTGGSVSTLTIQRTQQEDSAVYLCASSLRGPGNSPLHFGNGTRLTVT.

In its sample, this clonotype was seen a few times. V and J are TRBV7-9 and TRBJ2-3, with D possibly called TRBD1 or TRBD2 (6 bases each). The germline gives CDR1 SEHNR, CDR2 FQNEAQ (reference sequence). This CDR3 has 16 residues. V was trimmed by 5 bases and J by 2 bases, leaving 17 bases between them. The CDR3 coding sequence is TGTGCCAGCAGCCCCTGGGTGGGGGGCCACACAGATACGCAGTATTTT. It is translated as CASSPWVGGHTDTQYF.

This clonotype has more than one count but fewer than ten. The rearrangement uses TRBV9 and TRBJ2-5; TRBD2 might be the D (5 bases). There are 13 residues in the CDR3. V lost 3 bases and J lost 2, with 8 bases in between. Germline lookup yields CDR1 SGDLS and CDR2 YYNGEE. The CDR3 loop reads CASSATTQETQYF. The CDR3 bases are TGTGCCAGCAGCGCGACTACACAAGAGACCCAGTACTTC.